This T cell receptor beta chain comes out of a study of blood T cell repertoires in COVID-19. Turning to the study itself: The analysed material was cDNA or gDNA that came from T cells, B-cell-depleted T cells, or PBMCs.

It was during active infection that Seattle patients were enrolled and then longitudinally followed. The CDR3 length is 14 residues. V lost 0 bases to trimming and J lost 8 bases; unmatched junction nucleotides: 5. CDR1 is SGHKS, CDR2 YYEKEE, per germline (reference sequence). Original analysis: Using reference gene primer amplification, nucleated cell counts were estimated. Using immunoSEQ multiplex PCR, the repertoire was profiled, and TCRdb retains in-frame clones only, with some absent. For V, J and clone size, that table is used; D and trimming come from the DNA. The data hold roughly 200,000 clones, with about 81% observed a single time. Only a few counts were recorded for this clone.

The specimen sequenced was peripheral blood. The chain carries TRBV5-5 and TRBJ2-1; 7 bases are shared with TRBD1. The TCR was taken from a woman aged 60-75 years with COVID-19, enrolled during active disease. As DNA, the CDR3 is TGTGCCAGCAGCTTGGTGGGACAGTATTATGAGCAGTTCTTC. As protein: CASSLVGQYYEQFF.